The 26 T cell receptor beta chains given below trace back to one sample, sequenced in a study of blood T cells in healthy people across ages. With a J-beta primer mix and a sample-barcoded 5' primer, a second PCR ran about 6 to 11 cycles. TCRdb reprocessed the 5' RACE reads via MiXCR and lists one record per CDR3 protein. The sample contains about 1.5 million distinct CDR3 sequences, about 42% of which appear only once. Sequenced: blood. The receptors come from a woman aged 18 to 35 in good health.

The gene calls are TRBV6-1 and TRBJ1-4, with D possibly being TRBD1 (5 bases). CDR3 size: 13 residues. V was cut by 8 bases and J by 5 bases, with 12 bases left in between. Germline V gene data show CDR1 as MNHNS and CDR2 as SASEGT. The CDR3 DNA reads TGTGCCAGCCGAGACAGAGGGAATGAAAAACTGTTTTTT. The encoded protein is CASRDRGNEKLFF.

This clonotype appeared many times. This chain connects TRBV7-9 to TRBJ1-2, with D possibly being TRBD1 (5 bases). CDR1 and CDR2 (germline): SEHNR, FQNEAQ (reference sequence). The CDR3 runs 15 residues. V was clipped by 4 bases and J by 4 bases, with 16 bases between them. For the CDR3, the DNA is TGTGCCAGCAGCTCACCCCGGGGGGGGAGCTATGGCTACACCTTC. Translating gives CASSSPRGGSYGYTF.

This clonotype turned up a few times. V gene TRBV7-2 combines with J gene TRBJ2-3; D not certain. The CDR3 runs to 14 residues. V gave up 5 bases and J gave up 6 bases, with 15 bases separating them. Germline V lookup: CDR1 SGHTA, CDR2 FQGNSA. The DNA of the CDR3 is TGTGCCAGCAGCCGCACTTCAAGTGGTGATACGCAGTATTTT. Amino acid sequence: CASSRTSSGDTQYF.

V gene TRBV28 combines with J gene TRBJ2-7, with 8 bases matching TRBD2. The CDR3 extends over 15 amino acids. Trimming at V came to 5 bases and at J to 0 bases, leaving 6 bases not matched to a gene. Germline CDR1 MDHEN, CDR2 SYDVKM. The DNA of the CDR3 is TGTGCCAGCAGTACCCAAGCGGGGGCCTCCTACGAGCAGTACTTC. Its protein is CASSTQAGASYEQYF.

This chain joins TRBV21-1 and TRBJ1-6. TRBV21-1 constitutes a pseudogene. This CDR3 is built from 14 residues. The CDR3 is CASSKEGEGPPLHF. The CDR3 DNA follows: TGTGCCAGCAGCAAGGAGGGGGAGGGTCCACCCCTCCACTTT.

The chain carries TRBV20-1 and TRBJ2-3; 9 positions match TRBD2. The CDR3 has 14 residues. Germline V gives CDR1 DFQATT, CDR2 SNEGSKA (reference sequence). V was pared by 3 bases and J by 0 bases, with 1 base of the junction left unmatched. Written as DNA, the CDR3 is TGCAGTGCTAGTGCGGGGGGGAGCACAGATACGCAGTATTTT. Translating gives CSASAGGSTDTQYF.

This clonotype was recorded a few times. The rearrangement uses TRBV3-1 and TRBJ1-5; D perhaps matches TRBD1 (5 bases). The V gene lost 0 bases and the J gene lost 6 bases, with 12 bases spanning the gap. From germline, CDR1 is LGHDT and CDR2 YNNKEL (reference sequence). CDR3 length: 15 amino acids. CDR3 region: CASSQDTGTFQPQHF. The CDR3 DNA is TGTGCCAGCAGCCAAGATACAGGAACCTTTCAGCCCCAGCATTTT.

The table lists this clonotype with a count of one. This chain links TRBV3-1 with TRBJ2-1, with D possibly matching TRBD1 (6 bases). The germline V gene encodes CDR1 LGHDT and CDR2 YNNKEL (reference sequence). The CDR3 contains 14 residues. V dropped 5 bases and J dropped 9 bases, with 17 bases sitting between them. This CDR3 reads CASSSRDNSPEQFF. The CDR3 region has the DNA TGTGCCAGCAGCTCTCGGGACAATTCGCCTGAGCAGTTCTTC.

This CDR3 is CASSSNQAGPQHF. CDR3 DNA: TGTGCCAGCAGTTCCAATCAAGCAGGACCCCAGCATTTT. The gene calls are TRBV12-3 or TRBV12-4 and TRBJ1-5; D not resolved. The CDR3 sequence is 13 residues long. The V end lost 4 bases, the J end lost 10 bases, and 14 bases lay between the germline ends.

The J gene is TRBJ2-7, the V gene TRBV4-3, with 11 bases aligning to TRBD2. CDR1 is LGHNA, CDR2 YSLEER, per germline. The CDR3 is made up of 16 amino acids. Trimming at V came to 0 bases and at J to 2 bases, leaving 3 bases not matched to a gene. CDR3 coding DNA: TGCGCCAGCAGCCAAGATCAGGGACTAGCGGCCTACGAGCAGTACTTC. This codes for CASSQDQGLAAYEQYF.

The V and J genes are TRBV7-2 and TRBJ2-5; D ambiguous. The CDR3 runs 13 residues. Germline-derived CDR1 and CDR2 are SGHTA and FQGNSA. V lost 3 bases, J lost 5 bases, and 10 bases lay in between. The CDR3 nucleotides are TGTGCCAGCAGCTTTTTCGGCCCGGAGACCCAGTACTTC. Translation: CASSFFGPETQYF.

This clonotype was counted between two and nine times. The V gene is TRBV7-2, the J gene TRBJ2-7; D gene ambiguous. Germline loops: CDR1 SGHTA, CDR2 FQGNSA. This CDR3 has 15 amino acids. V lost 3 bases and J lost 1, with 13 bases in between. CDR3 loop: CASSFTGFRSYEQYF. The CDR3, as DNA: TGTGCCAGCAGCTTCACGGGTTTCAGGTCCTACGAGCAGTACTTC.

The chain links TRBV4-1 to TRBJ2-3; D unclear. V gave up 4 bases and J gave up 2 bases, with 13 bases separating them. Germline loops: CDR1 MGHRA, CDR2 YSYEKL. The CDR3 covers 15 residues. CDR3 in DNA: TGCGCCAGCAGCCCCCGGCTAATCAACACAGATACGCAGTATTTT. Its translation: CASSPRLINTDTQYF.

The V gene is TRBV2, the J gene TRBJ2-7; D remains unclear. The CDR3 is 15 residues long. CDR1 is SNHLY, CDR2 FYNNEI, per germline. V was clipped by 2 bases and J by 7 bases, with 18 bases between them. CDR3 sequence (DNA): TGTGCCAGCAGTGAAAGTGGGCCGGACGTAAATGAGCAGTACTTC. Its protein is CASSESGPDVNEQYF.

On this clonotype: One junction end does not reproduce the germline sequence, and a read error may be involved. The genes are TRBV18 and TRBJ1-2, with 9 bases aligning to TRBD1. Germline CDR1 reads KGHSH; CDR2 reads LQKENI. The CDR3 runs 16 residues. CDR3 nucleotides: TGTGCCAGCTTTCGTTCCGGGACAGGGATACGATATGGCTGCACCTTC. It specifies CASFRSGTGIRYGCTF.

This chain links TRBV12-3 or TRBV12-4 with TRBJ2-3; D unresolved. This CDR3 contains 14 residues. Deletions cut 2 bases from V and 9 bases from J, with 15 bases between. This chain's CDR3 is CASSLQTLALTQYF. The CDR3 nucleotides are TGTGCCAGCAGTTTACAGACACTCGCACTAACGCAGTATTTT.

The table lists this clonotype with a few counts. The chain employs TRBV30 and TRBJ2-3; D unclear. Per the germline V gene, CDR1 is GTSNPN and CDR2 is SVGIG (reference sequence). V lost 4 bases and J lost 3, with 8 bases in between. This CDR3 region has 12 residues. Written as DNA, the CDR3 is TGTGCCTGGACAGCCTTGACAGATACGCAGTATTTT. Residues: CAWTALTDTQYF. Combining the CDR3 with reference TRBV30 and TRBJ2-3 gives the whole variable domain SQTIHQWPATLVQPVGSPLSLECTVEGTSNPNLYWYRQAAGRGLQLLFYSVGIGQISSEVPQNLSASRPQDRQFILSSKKLLLSDSGFYLCAWTALTDTQYFGPGTRLTVL.

This clonotype was found once. The chain uses TRBV7-2 and TRBJ2-5, with 13 nucleotides matching TRBD2. The CDR3 extends over 19 amino acids. With V trimmed by 7 bases and J by 3 bases, 17 bases remained unmatched. Germline V gene lookup returns CDR1 SGHTA and CDR2 FQGNSA. The CDR3 nucleotides read TGTGCCAGCACCGAGCGGGGGGGAACTAGCGGGAGGGTTGAAGAGACCCAGTACTTC. Translation: CASTERGGTSGRVEETQYF.

The chain couples TRBV29-1 to TRBJ2-1; 7 positions agree with TRBD2. The CDR3 contains 15 residues. Germline values: CDR1 SQVTM, CDR2 ANQGSEA. J lost 0 bases, V lost 1 base, and 3 bases had no gene match. The CDR3 protein is CSVEGRGSSYNEQFF. In nucleotides, the CDR3 is TGCAGCGTTGAAGGCCGCGGGAGCTCCTACAATGAGCAGTTCTTC.

The chain employs TRBV20-1 and TRBJ2-7; 9 nucleotides align to TRBD1. This CDR3 is 15 amino acids long. Unmatched junction bases numbered 9, after V lost 5 bases and J lost 1 base. Germline V gives CDR1 DFQATT, CDR2 SNEGSKA (reference sequence). The CDR3 here is CSAGTGTGSSYEQYF. The CDR3 DNA reads TGCAGTGCTGGGACCGGGACAGGGTCTTCCTACGAGCAGTACTTC.

A few counts support this clonotype. The chain couples TRBV9 to TRBJ2-5, with D possibly called TRBD1 or TRBD2 (5 bases each). The CDR3 sequence is 14 residues long. Trimming took off 3 bases at V and 2 bases at J, with 11 bases between the two ends. The germline V gene encodes CDR1 SGDLS and CDR2 YYNGEE. Here the CDR3 reads CASSGIGAQETQYF. The CDR3 DNA is TGTGCCAGCAGCGGGATCGGGGCGCAAGAGACCCAGTACTTC.

This clonotype was seen only a few times. The chain links TRBV4-3 to TRBJ2-1; 10 bases are a match to TRBD2. The V segment lost 3 bases and the J segment 5 bases; nucleotides outside the gene matches: 7. The CDR3 has 16 amino acids. Germline CDR1 reads LGHNA; CDR2 reads YSLEER. CDR3 region: CASSHQLAGFDNEQFF. CDR3 sequence (DNA): TGCGCCAGCAGCCACCAACTAGCGGGGTTTGACAATGAGCAGTTCTTC.

CDR3 loop: CSARLGLAGREQYF. The CDR3, as DNA: TGCAGTGCTAGACTTGGGCTAGCGGGACGCGAGCAGTACTTC. The V and J genes are TRBV20-1 and TRBJ2-7; 9 bases line up with TRBD2. The CDR3 sequence is 14 residues long. The V and J ends lost 2 bases and 6 bases, in that order; junction bases with no gene match: 8. Per germline, CDR1 DFQATT and CDR2 SNEGSKA (reference sequence).

The chain combines TRBV7-2 with TRBJ1-2; 7 bases line up with TRBD1. The CDR3 has 15 amino acids. CDR1 and CDR2 from the germline V gene are SGHTA and FQGNSA. Unmatched junction bases numbered 11, after V lost 5 bases and J lost 5 bases. CDR3 nucleotide sequence: TGTGCCAGCAGCCCAGCCAACAGGGGTTGGTATGGCTACACCTTC. This encodes CASSPANRGWYGYTF.

The gene calls are TRBV3-1 and TRBJ1-2; D remains unclear. Trimming stripped 4 bases from V and 5 bases from J, with 11 bases between. Per the germline V gene, CDR1 is LGHDT and CDR2 is YNNKEL (reference sequence). The CDR3 is made up of 13 amino acids. The CDR3 sequence: CASSPAHRYGYTF. The CDR3 DNA reads TGTGCCAGCAGCCCGGCGCATCGGTATGGCTACACCTTC.

Only a few counts were recorded for this clonotype. V and J are TRBV11-2 and TRBJ1-1; tentatively, D is TRBD1 (5 bases). The CDR3 totals 13 residues. Germline loops: CDR1 SGHAT, CDR2 FQNNGV. Deletions cut 5 bases from V and 8 bases from J, with 15 bases between. CDR3 in DNA: TGTGCCAGCAGCGTCGGATCGGGGGGGGAAGCTTTCTTT. It specifies CASSVGSGGEAFF.